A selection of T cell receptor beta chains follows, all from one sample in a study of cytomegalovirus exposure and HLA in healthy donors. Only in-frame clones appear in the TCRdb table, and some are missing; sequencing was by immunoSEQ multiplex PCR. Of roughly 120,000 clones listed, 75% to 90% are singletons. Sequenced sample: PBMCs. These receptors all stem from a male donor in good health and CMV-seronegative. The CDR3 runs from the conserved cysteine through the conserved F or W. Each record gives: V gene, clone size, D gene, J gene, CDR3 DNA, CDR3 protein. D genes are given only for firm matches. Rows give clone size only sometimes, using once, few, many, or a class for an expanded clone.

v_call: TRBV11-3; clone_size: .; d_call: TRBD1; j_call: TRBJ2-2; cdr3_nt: TGTGCCAGCAGCTTAGGGGTCACAGGGGGCACCGGGGAGCTGTTTTTT; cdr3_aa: CASSLGVTGGTGELFF
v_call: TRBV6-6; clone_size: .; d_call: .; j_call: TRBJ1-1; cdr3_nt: TGTGCCAGCAGTTACGTACAGGGATTGAGAGTCACTGAAGCTTTCTTT; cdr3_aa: CASSYVQGLRVTEAFF
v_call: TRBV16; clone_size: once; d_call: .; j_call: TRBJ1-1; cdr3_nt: TGTGCCAGCAGCCAAAAACCGGGGGCTGAAGCTTTCTTT; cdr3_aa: CASSQKPGAEAFF
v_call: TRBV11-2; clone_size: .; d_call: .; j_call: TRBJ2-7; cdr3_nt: TGTGCCAGCAGCTTAGGGGCAGGAGGCGAGCAGTACTTC; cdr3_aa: CASSLGAGGEQYF
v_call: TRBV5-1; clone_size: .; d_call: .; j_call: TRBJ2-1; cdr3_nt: TGCGCCAGCAGCCCAGACTCGTTGCAGTTGAGGGCTCACAATGAGCAGTTCTTC; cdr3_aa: CASSPDSLQLRAHNEQFF
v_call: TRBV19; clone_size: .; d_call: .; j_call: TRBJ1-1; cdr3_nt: TGTGCCAGTAGTATGCTACAGGGTAGGGCTGAAGCTTTCTTT; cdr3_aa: CASSMLQGRAEAFF
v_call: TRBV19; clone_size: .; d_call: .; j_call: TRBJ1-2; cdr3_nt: TGTGCCAGTAGGGGAGAGGGGGAGCCCAACTATGGCTACACCTTC; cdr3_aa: CASRGEGEPNYGYTF
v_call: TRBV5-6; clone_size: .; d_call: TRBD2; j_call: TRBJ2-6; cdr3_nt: TGTGCCAGCACCCTAGCGGGAAGCAGCTCTGGGGCCAACGGCCTGACTTTC; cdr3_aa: CASTLAGSSSGANGLTF
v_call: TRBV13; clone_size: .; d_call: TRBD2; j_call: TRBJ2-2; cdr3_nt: TGTGCCAGCAGCTACCCAGGACTAGCGGGTCCCACCGGGGAGCTGTTTTTT; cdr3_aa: CASSYPGLAGPTGELFF
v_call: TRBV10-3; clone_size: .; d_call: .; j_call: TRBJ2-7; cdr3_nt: TGTGCCATCAGTGATAGCTCCTACGAGCAGTACTTC; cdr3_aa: CAISDSSYEQYF